These T cell receptor beta chains were read from a single sample in a study of T cells in Graves' hyperthyroidism and ophthalmopathy. TCRdb used MiXCR to reprocess the multiplex PCR reads, holding one entry per CDR3 protein. This sample has some 650,000 distinct CDR3 sequences, with roughly 15% found just once. Sequencing was performed on blood. Every receptor here comes from a woman in her 40s with Graves' ophthalmopathy. CDR3s include the opening cysteine and the closing phenylalanine or tryptophan. A D gene is named only where the DNA matches it firmly.

V,D,CDR3
TRBV24-1,.,CATSDPGVVDHSSYNEQFF
TRBV6-1,TRBD1,CASRMDRISGELFF
TRBV19,.,CASRGYPNEQFF
TRBV7-9,.,CASIPWGALYNEQFF
TRBV7-2,.,CASSRPLPPIQETQYF
TRBV24-1,.,CATSGPLGNQPQHF
TRBV7-7,.,CASSLGGPHRETQYF
TRBV6-1,TRBD1,CASRAGQGDTGELFF
TRBV12-3/TRBV12-4,.,CASSYRDIDSPLHF
TRBV6-1,TRBD2,CASSETSGGAETQYF
TRBV2,TRBD2,CASRQAGGFEQFF
TRBV9,TRBD2,CASSPWTSGAYEQYF
TRBV20-1,.,CSAGLGGRQAYEQYF
TRBV5-1,.,CASSKDSSDEQFF
TRBV6-2/TRBV6-3,.,CASSYQGGNQPQHF
TRBV12-3/TRBV12-4,TRBD2,CASNSAGGHNEQFF
TRBV29-1,.,CSVVGGTWAEAFF
TRBV10-2,TRBD2,CASNPGGRRGEQFF
TRBV3-1,.,CASSRGLASALAKNIQYF
TRBV28,TRBD1,CASSFPGTGSYEQYF
TRBV11-2,.,CASSSPGGGAFTDTQYF
TRBV20-1,.,CSARDPRAGKETQYF
TRBV4-1,TRBD1,CASSQTGTGNNYNQPQHF